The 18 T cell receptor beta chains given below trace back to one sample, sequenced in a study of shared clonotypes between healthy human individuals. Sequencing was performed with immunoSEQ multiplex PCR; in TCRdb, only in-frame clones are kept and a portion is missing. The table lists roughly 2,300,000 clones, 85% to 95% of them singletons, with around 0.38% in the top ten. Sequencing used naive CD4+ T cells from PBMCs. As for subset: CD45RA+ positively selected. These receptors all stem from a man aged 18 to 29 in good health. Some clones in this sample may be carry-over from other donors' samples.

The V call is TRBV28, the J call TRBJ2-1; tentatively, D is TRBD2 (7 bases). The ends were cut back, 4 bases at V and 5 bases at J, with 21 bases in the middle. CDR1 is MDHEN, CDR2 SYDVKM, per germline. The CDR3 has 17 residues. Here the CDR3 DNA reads TGTGCCAGCAGTTCCCCGAGGGGGGGCAAGGAACACAATGAGCAGTTCTTC. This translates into CASSSPRGGKEHNEQFF.

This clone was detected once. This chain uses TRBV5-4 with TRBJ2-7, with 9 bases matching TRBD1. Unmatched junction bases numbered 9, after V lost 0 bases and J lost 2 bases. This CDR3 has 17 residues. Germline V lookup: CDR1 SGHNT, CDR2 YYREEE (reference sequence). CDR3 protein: CASSLVLRTGEPYEQYF. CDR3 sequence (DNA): TGTGCCAGCAGCTTGGTTTTGAGGACAGGGGAACCCTACGAGCAGTACTTC.

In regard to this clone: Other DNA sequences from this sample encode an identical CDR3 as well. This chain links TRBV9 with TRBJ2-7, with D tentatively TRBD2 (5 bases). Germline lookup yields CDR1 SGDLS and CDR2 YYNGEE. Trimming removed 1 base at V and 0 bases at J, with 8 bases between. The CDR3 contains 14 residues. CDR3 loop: CASSVLGSSYEQYF. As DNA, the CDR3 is TGTGCCAGCAGCGTACTTGGGAGCTCCTACGAGCAGTACTTC.

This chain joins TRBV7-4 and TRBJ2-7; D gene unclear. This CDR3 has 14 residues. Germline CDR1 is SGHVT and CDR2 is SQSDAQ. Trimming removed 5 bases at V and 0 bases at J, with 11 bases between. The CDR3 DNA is TGTGCCAGCAGCCTTATCTCTCACTCCTACGAGCAGTACTTC. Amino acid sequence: CASSLISHSYEQYF.

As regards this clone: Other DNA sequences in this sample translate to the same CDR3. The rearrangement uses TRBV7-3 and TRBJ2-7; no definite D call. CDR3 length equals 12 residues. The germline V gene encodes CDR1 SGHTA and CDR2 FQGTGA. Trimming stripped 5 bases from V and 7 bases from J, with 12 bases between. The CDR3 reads CASSPTGGEQYF. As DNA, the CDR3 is TGTGCCAGCAGCCCTACTGGTGGGGAGCAGTACTTC.

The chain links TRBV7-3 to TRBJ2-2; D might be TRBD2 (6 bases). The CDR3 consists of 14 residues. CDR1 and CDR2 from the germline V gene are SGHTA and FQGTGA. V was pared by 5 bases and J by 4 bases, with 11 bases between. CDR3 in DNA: TGTGCCAGCAGCACTAGCTTTCCCACCGGGGAGCTGTTTTTT. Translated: CASSTSFPTGELFF.

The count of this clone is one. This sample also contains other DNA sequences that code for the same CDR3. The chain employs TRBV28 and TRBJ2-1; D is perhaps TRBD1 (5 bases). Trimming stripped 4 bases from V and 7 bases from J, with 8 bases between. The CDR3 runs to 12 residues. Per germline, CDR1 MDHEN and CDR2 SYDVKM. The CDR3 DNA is TGTGCCAGCAGTTCAACAGGTAATGAGCAGTTCTTC. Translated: CASSSTGNEQFF.

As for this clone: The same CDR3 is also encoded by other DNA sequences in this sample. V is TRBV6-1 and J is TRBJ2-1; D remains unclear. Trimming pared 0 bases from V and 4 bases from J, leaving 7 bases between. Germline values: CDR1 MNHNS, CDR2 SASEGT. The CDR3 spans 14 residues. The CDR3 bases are TGTGCCAGCAGTGAAGCTGTCCATTACAATGAGCAGTTCTTC. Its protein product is CASSEAVHYNEQFF.

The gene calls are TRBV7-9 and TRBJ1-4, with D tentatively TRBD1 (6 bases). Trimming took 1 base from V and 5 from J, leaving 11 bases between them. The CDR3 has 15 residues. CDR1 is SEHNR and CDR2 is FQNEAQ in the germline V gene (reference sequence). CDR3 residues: CASSLDGGQNEKLFF. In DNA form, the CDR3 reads TGTGCCAGCAGCTTAGACGGGGGGCAGAATGAAAAACTGTTTTTT. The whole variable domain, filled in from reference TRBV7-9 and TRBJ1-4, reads DTGVSQNPRHKITKRGQNVTFRCDPISEHNRLYWYRQTLGQGPEFLTYFQNEAQLEKSRLLSDRFSAERPKGSFSTLEIQRTEQGDSAMYLCASSLDGGQNEKLFFGSGTQLSVL.

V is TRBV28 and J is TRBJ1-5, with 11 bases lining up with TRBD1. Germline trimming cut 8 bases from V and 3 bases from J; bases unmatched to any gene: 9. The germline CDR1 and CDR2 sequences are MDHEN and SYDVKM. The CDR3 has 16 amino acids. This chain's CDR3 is CASLEGDRGANQPQHF. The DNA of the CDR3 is TGTGCCAGCCTCGAGGGGGACAGGGGGGCCAATCAGCCCCAGCATTTT.

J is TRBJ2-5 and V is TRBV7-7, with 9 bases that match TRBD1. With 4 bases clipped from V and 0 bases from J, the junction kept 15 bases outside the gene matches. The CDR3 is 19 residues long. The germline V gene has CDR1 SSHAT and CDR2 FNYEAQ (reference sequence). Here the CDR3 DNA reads TGTGCCAGCAGCTCACCATTACTACTGAGGACAGGGGACCAAGAGACCCAGTACTTC. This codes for CASSSPLLLRTGDQETQYF.

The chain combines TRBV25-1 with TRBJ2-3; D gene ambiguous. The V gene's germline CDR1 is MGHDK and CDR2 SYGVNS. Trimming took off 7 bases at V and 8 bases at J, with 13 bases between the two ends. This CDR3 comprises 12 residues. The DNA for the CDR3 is TGTGCCAGCAAATACGGCGAGAGTACGCAGTATTTT. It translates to CASKYGESTQYF.

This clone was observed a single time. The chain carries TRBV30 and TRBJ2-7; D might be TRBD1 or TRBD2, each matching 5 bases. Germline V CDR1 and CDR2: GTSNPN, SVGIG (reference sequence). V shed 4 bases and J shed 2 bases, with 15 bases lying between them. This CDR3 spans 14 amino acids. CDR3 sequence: CAWTGRAETYEQYF. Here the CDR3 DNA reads TGTGCCTGGACAGGGCGAGCGGAAACCTACGAGCAGTACTTC.

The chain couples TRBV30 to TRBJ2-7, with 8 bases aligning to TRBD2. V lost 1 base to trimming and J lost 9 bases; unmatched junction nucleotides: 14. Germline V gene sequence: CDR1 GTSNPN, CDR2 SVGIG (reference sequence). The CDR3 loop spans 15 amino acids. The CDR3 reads CAWSAGTSRPSGQYF. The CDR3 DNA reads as TGTGCCTGGAGTGCCGGGACTAGTCGGCCCTCTGGGCAGTACTTC.

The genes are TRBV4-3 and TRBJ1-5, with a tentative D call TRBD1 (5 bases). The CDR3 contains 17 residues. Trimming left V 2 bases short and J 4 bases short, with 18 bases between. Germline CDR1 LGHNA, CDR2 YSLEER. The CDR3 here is CASSQPGGGQRNQPQHF. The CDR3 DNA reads TGCGCCAGCAGCCAACCCGGGGGTGGTCAGAGGAATCAGCCCCAGCATTTT.

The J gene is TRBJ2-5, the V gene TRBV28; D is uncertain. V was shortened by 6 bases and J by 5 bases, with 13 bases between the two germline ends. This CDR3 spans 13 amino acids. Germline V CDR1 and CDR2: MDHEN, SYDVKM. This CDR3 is CASSPGRVETQYF. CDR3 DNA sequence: TGTGCCAGCAGCCCCGGACGGGTGGAGACCCAGTACTTC.

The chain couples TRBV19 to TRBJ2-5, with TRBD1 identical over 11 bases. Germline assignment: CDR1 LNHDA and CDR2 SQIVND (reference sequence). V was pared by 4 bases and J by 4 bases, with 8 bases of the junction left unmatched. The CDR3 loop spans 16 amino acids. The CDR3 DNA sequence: TGTGCCAGTAGTACCGGACAGGGGGCTGGTATAGAGACCCAGTACTTC. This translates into CASSTGQGAGIETQYF.

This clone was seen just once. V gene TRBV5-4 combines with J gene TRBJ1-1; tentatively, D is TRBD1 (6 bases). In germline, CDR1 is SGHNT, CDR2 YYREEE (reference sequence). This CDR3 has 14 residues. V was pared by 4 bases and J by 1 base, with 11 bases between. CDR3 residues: CASSKQGQNTEAFF. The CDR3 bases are TGTGCCAGCAGCAAGCAGGGACAGAACACTGAAGCTTTCTTT.